This TCR beta chain comes out of a study of identical twins. General study findings and limits: Out-of-frame alpha sequences shared by twins showed excess low generation probability.

TCRdb reanalysed the 5' RACE reads using MiXCR and keeps one entry per CDR3 protein. The sample lists some 1,600,000 distinct CDR3 sequences, around a third seen once, with 0.27% in the top ten. Comments on this clonotype: Antigen unknown.

The CDR3 runs to 18 residues. V shed 0 bases and J shed 0 bases, with 18 bases lying between them. Per the germline V gene, CDR1 is MNHEY and CDR2 is SVGAGI. The sequence derives from a newborn girl in good health. The V and J genes are TRBV6-5 and TRBJ2-7, with D perhaps assigned TRBD1 or TRBD2 (5 bases each). The sequenced sample consisted of cord blood. The CDR3 DNA is TGTGCCAGCAGTTACTCGGGGTCCTCGGGGCTTGGCTCCTACGAGCAGTACTTC. Protein product: CASSYSGSSGLGSYEQYF.